A selection of T cell receptor beta chains follows, all from one sample in a study of blood T cell repertoires in COVID-19. The assay was immunoSEQ multiplex PCR, and TCRdb's table has in-frame clones only and misses some. The table has roughly 14,000 clones, around 91% seen once; the top ten hold roughly 15%. The sample was peripheral blood. The receptor source for this set is a man aged 50-59 years with active COVID-19. CDR3s include the opening cysteine and the closing phenylalanine or tryptophan. D genes are given only for firm matches. The listing skips clone size in some rows; elsewhere it reads once, few, many or a size class.

>-|TRBV2|-|TRBJ1-4
CASNQGNHEKLFF
TGTGCCAGCAATCAGGGGAACCATGAAAAACTGTTTTTT
>TRBD2|TRBV19|few|TRBJ2-7
CASSFGTSGAYEQYF
TGTGCCAGTAGTTTTGGGACTAGCGGGGCCTACGAGCAGTACTTC
>-|TRBV7-2|-|TRBJ2-3
CASSLQLAGDTQYF
TGTGCCAGCAGCTTACAACTAGCTGGAGATACGCAGTATTTT
>TRBD1|TRBV19|-|TRBJ1-6
CASSSEDRLPLHF
TGTGCCAGTAGTTCTGAGGACAGGCTACCCCTCCACTTT
>-|TRBV7-9|-|TRBJ1-2
CASSLRAYGYTF
TGTGCCAGCAGCTTACGAGCCTATGGCTACACCTTC
>TRBD2|TRBV3-1/TRBV3-2|-|TRBJ2-1
CASQLAGESSYNEQFF
TGTGCCAGCCAACTAGCGGGAGAGAGCTCCTACAATGAGCAGTTCTTC
>TRBD1|TRBV4-2|-|TRBJ1-1
CASSQDSGTAFEAFF
TGTGCCAGCAGCCAAGATTCCGGGACAGCTTTCGAAGCTTTCTTT
>TRBD2|TRBV5-1|-|TRBJ2-1
CASSADGTSGNNEQFF
TGCGCCAGCAGCGCGGACGGGACTAGCGGGAACAATGAGCAGTTCTTC
>-|TRBV20-1|-|TRBJ1-1
CSASPAGLRTEAFF
TGCAGTGCTAGTCCGGCGGGCCTCAGGACTGAAGCTTTCTTT
>TRBD2|TRBV27|-|TRBJ2-5
CASSLTPGLAGETQYF
TGTGCCAGCAGTCTTACCCCGGGACTAGCGGGAGAGACCCAGTACTTC